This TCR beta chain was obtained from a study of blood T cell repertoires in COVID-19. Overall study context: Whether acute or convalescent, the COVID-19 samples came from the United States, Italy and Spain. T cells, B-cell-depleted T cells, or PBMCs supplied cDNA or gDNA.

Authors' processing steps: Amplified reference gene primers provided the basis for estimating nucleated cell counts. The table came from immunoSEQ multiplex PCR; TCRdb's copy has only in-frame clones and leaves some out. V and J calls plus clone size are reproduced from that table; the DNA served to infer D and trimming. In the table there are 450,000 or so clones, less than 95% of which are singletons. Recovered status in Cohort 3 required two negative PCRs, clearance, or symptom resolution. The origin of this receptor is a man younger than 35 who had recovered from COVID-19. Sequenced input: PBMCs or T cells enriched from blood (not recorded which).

The CDR3 bases are TGTGCCAGTAGAAAGCAGCGTAGCTCCTACAATGAGCAGTTCTTC. This translates into CASRKQRSSYNEQFF. The rearrangement joins TRBV19 to TRBJ2-1; no definite D call. Deletions cut 6 bases from V and 0 bases from J, with 12 bases between. This CDR3 comprises 15 residues. CDR1 and CDR2 from the germline V gene are LNHDA and SQIVND (reference sequence).